A selection of T cell receptor beta chains follows, all from one sample in a study of identical twins. TCRdb used MiXCR to reprocess the 5' RACE reads, holding one entry per CDR3 protein. The sample consists of about 490,000 distinct CDR3 sequences, roughly 15% of them appearing once. The sample also formed part of further work on yellow fever vaccine responses in identical twins.

The sample was CD4+ T cells sorted from blood. The origin of the receptors is a woman in her late teens or twenties in good health. Each CDR3 is given with its conserved first and last residue. Each record gives: J gene, V gene, D gene, clone size, CDR3 DNA, CDR3 protein. D genes are given only for firm matches. A row's size may be missing; if present it is once, few, many or a size class.

TRBJ2-7	TRBV28	-	few	TGTGCCAGCAGCCCAAGAGGGGCGTTAGCTTACGAGCAGTACTTC	CASSPRGALAYEQYF
TRBJ2-4	TRBV12-3/TRBV12-4	TRBD1	-	TGTGCCATCAGTCCGACCAGGACAGGGAAAATACTAGCCAAAAACATTCAGTACTTC	CAISPTRTGKILAKNIQYF
TRBJ2-7	TRBV6-5	-	-	TGTGCCAGCAGTTACCGTAGATACGGGGATAGACTGGCCTACGAGCAGTACTTC	CASSYRRYGDRLAYEQYF
TRBJ1-2	TRBV12-3/TRBV12-4	-	-	TGTGCCAGCAGTTTTGTACGGCGCGATGGCTACACCTTC	CASSFVRRDGYTF
TRBJ2-2	TRBV19	-	-	TGTGCCAGTAAACCAGGGGTCACCGGGGAGCTGTTTTTT	CASKPGVTGELFF
TRBJ2-3	TRBV29-1	-	-	TGCAGCGTTAAGGAGAATACGCAGTATTTT	CSVKENTQYF
TRBJ2-7	TRBV14	TRBD1	many	TGTGCCAGCAGTAGACAGGGTGGTTCCTACGAGCAGTACTTC	CASSRQGGSYEQYF
TRBJ2-3	TRBV11-1	TRBD2	few	TGTGCCAGCAGCCAAAAAACTGGGACTAGCGGGTGCACAGATACGCAGTATTTT	CASSQKTGTSGCTDTQYF
TRBJ2-5	TRBV20-1	TRBD2	-	TGCAGTGCTAGACCGGCGGCTAGCGGCCTCCAAGAGACCCAGTACTTC	CSARPAASGLQETQYF
TRBJ2-2	TRBV20-1	TRBD2	-	TGCAGTGCTAGAGTAGCGGGAGAAGTCGGGGAGCTGTTTTTT	CSARVAGEVGELFF
TRBJ2-1	TRBV5-1	-	-	TGCGCCAGCAACCTAAACCCCGGGACGGGGAATGAGCAGTTCTTC	CASNLNPGTGNEQFF
TRBJ2-1	TRBV3-1	TRBD2	many	TGTGCCAGCAGCATAGGGAGCGGGAGATTTAAGAATGAGCAGTTCTTC	CASSIGSGRFKNEQFF
TRBJ1-6	TRBV6-5	-	few	TGTGCCAGCAGTTACTCGAGTGGTCAGGGTAGTTCACCCCTCCACTTT	CASSYSSGQGSSPLHF